This is a list of T cell receptor beta chains from one sample in a study of T-cell reconstitution after alpha-beta-depleted transplantation in children. A single record per CDR3 protein comes from TCRdb applying MiXCR to the PCR reads. The sample consists of approximately 250,000 distinct CDR3 sequences, over 20% of them appearing once. The sequences come from PBMCs, collected before TCRalphabeta/CD19-depleted stem cell transplant. These receptors were collected from a girl aged 2-10 years with Fanconi anemia, due to receive a stem cell transplant. Both conserved end residues are part of each CDR3. The D gene is left open where the match is weak. Clone size is not always given. Where it is, it says once, few, many or a class for expanded clones.

J gene,CDR3 length,V gene,D gene,clone size,CDR3 protein,CDR3 DNA
TRBJ2-1,16,TRBV9,.,few,CASGPRWIQARNEQFF,TGTGCCAGCGGGCCCCGGTGGATTCAGGCGAGGAATGAGCAGTTCTTC
TRBJ2-3,13,TRBV29-1,.,many,CSVEGQSTDTQYF,TGCAGCGTTGAGGGGCAGAGCACAGATACGCAGTATTTT
TRBJ2-1,14,TRBV29-1,.,.,CSVAIGGAGNEQFF,TGCAGCGTTGCAATCGGGGGCGCGGGAAATGAGCAGTTCTTC
TRBJ2-4,17,TRBV20-1,TRBD2,few,CSARAGLAGGPENIQYF,TGCAGTGCTAGAGCGGGACTAGCGGGGGGGCCCGAAAACATTCAGTACTTC
TRBJ2-3,12,TRBV29-1,TRBD2,many,CSVVASGRAQYF,TGCAGCGTTGTGGCTAGCGGGAGGGCGCAGTATTTT
TRBJ2-1,16,TRBV19,.,.,CASSFVGGYLLGWQFF,TGTGCCAGTAGTTTCGTGGGAGGATACCTCCTCGGGTGGCAGTTCTTC
TRBJ1-2,14,TRBV29-1,.,few,CSVGFGQEYYGYTF,TGCAGCGTTGGTTTTGGGCAGGAGTACTATGGCTACACCTTC
TRBJ2-2,13,TRBV7-2,.,many,CASSLTGTGELFF,TGTGCCAGCAGCTTAACGGGCACCGGGGAGCTGTTTTTT
TRBJ1-2,12,TRBV29-1,.,many,CSVPQDNYGYTF,TGCAGCGTTCCCCAGGATAACTATGGCTACACCTTC
TRBJ2-5,13,TRBV29-1,.,many,CSVTRTAKETQYF,TGCAGCGTCACAAGGACAGCCAAAGAGACCCAGTACTTC
TRBJ2-1,14,TRBV29-1,TRBD2,few,CSAPGLAGAHEQFF,TGCAGCGCGCCGGGACTAGCGGGAGCCCATGAGCAGTTCTTC
TRBJ1-2,19,TRBV12-3/TRBV12-4,TRBD1,many,CASSLIFRSGTGTNYGYTF,TGTGCCAGCAGTTTGATCTTTCGTTCCGGGACAGGGACAAACTATGGCTACACCTTC
TRBJ2-3,14,TRBV9,.,.,CASSVASGTDTQYF,TGTGCCAGCAGCGTAGCTAGCGGCACAGATACGCAGTATTTT
TRBJ2-1,15,TRBV28,TRBD2,many,CASSLRDYLYNEQFF,TGTGCCAGCAGTTTAAGGGACTACCTATACAATGAGCAGTTCTTC
TRBJ2-2,16,TRBV9,.,many,CASSVEQAGMIGELFF,TGTGCCAGCAGCGTAGAACAGGCGGGGATGATCGGGGAGCTGTTTTTT
TRBJ2-7,13,TRBV20-1,.,.,CSASVLAFYEQYF,TGCAGTGCTAGCGTGTTAGCCTTCTACGAGCAGTACTTC
TRBJ2-1,15,TRBV29-1,.,.,CSVPGLGARYNEQFF,TGCAGCGTGCCCGGGTTGGGGGCGCGGTACAATGAGCAGTTCTTC
TRBJ2-7,13,TRBV13,.,.,CASSSRVTYEQYF,TGTGCCAGCAGCTCAAGGGTTACCTACGAGCAGTACTTC
TRBJ2-5,13,TRBV29-1,.,.,CSTRPGSQETQYF,TGCAGCACCAGACCGGGGTCCCAAGAGACCCAGTACTTC
TRBJ2-1,13,TRBV20-1,.,.,CSALRGRYNEQFF,TGCAGTGCTCTTCGGGGGCGCTACAATGAGCAGTTCTTC
TRBJ2-7,14,TRBV4-1,TRBD2,.,CASSQDLAAYEQYF,TGCGCCAGCAGCCAAGATCTAGCGGCCTACGAGCAGTACTTC
TRBJ2-7,13,TRBV24-1,.,many,CATSDARGYEQYF,TGTGCCACCAGTGATGCCAGGGGATACGAGCAGTACTTC
TRBJ2-1,16,TRBV12-3/TRBV12-4,TRBD2,.,CASKDSGSNSYNEQFF,TGTGCCAGCAAGGATAGCGGGAGTAACTCCTACAATGAGCAGTTCTTC
TRBJ1-2,17,TRBV6-5,TRBD1,few,CASSYGSDRAFGYGYTF,TGTGCCAGCAGTTACGGCTCGGACAGGGCATTTGGCTATGGCTACACCTTC
TRBJ2-5,13,TRBV5-6,.,many,CASSPAREETQYF,TGTGCCAGCAGCCCGGCCCGGGAGGAGACCCAGTACTTC
TRBJ2-7,14,TRBV12-3/TRBV12-4,TRBD1,many,CASRRQGYYYEQYF,TGTGCCAGCAGGAGACAGGGGTATTACTACGAGCAGTACTTC
TRBJ2-7,12,TRBV20-1,.,.,CSAGVATYEQYF,TGCAGTGCCGGGGTGGCTACCTACGAGCAGTACTTC
TRBJ2-1,15,TRBV4-2,.,many,CASSQVDVREAGQFF,TGTGCCAGCAGCCAAGTAGACGTACGAGAAGCAGGGCAGTTCTTC
TRBJ2-1,14,TRBV6-1,.,.,CASSSGTLGNEQFF,TGTGCCAGCAGTAGTGGGACCCTGGGAAATGAGCAGTTCTTC
TRBJ2-7,15,TRBV10-2,TRBD2,many,CASSLTSGRGAEQYF,TGCGCCAGCAGCTTAACTAGCGGGAGAGGGGCCGAGCAGTACTTC
TRBJ2-4,17,TRBV4-2,TRBD2,.,CASSQEGLAGAKNIQYF,TGTGCCAGCAGCCAAGAGGGACTAGCGGGGGCCAAAAACATTCAGTACTTC